This T cell receptor (beta chain) was captured by sequencing in a study of shared T cell receptors in the human thymus. Clones were sequenced by immunoSEQ multiplex PCR, and TCRdb holds only the in-frame ones, with some missing. The sample includes approximately 760,000 clones, approximately 85% of them seen just once. This sample also belongs to another study, concerning human thymus T cells. That work adds: Healthy Finnish infants undergoing corrective surgery for congenital heart defects provided the donor material. Thymus tissue for the work was resected from patients undergoing corrective heart surgery. Highly overlapping thymic repertoires in unrelated individuals were reported by related research.

This sequence originates from a girl under two years old with a congenital heart defect. The specimen was thymocytes.

The CDR3: CASRVTGDEKLFF. In DNA, the CDR3 is TGTGCCAGTAGAGTGACAGGGGATGAAAAACTGTTTTTT. V usage is TRBV19 and J usage is TRBJ1-4, with TRBD1 matching 8 bases. CDR3 length: 13 residues. With 6 bases clipped from V and 6 bases from J, the junction kept 3 bases outside the gene matches. CDR1 is LNHDA, CDR2 SQIVND, per germline (reference sequence).